Listed below are T cell receptor beta chains from one sample, sequenced in a study of cytomegalovirus exposure and HLA in healthy donors. Produced via immunoSEQ multiplex PCR; TCRdb's table is partial and in-frame only. Of fewer than 120,000 clones in the sample, 78% were seen once. The sample taken for sequencing was PBMCs. These receptors all come from a woman aged 25 to 39 in good health and CMV-seronegative. Both conserved end residues are trimmed from each CDR3. Not every row has a clone size; where given, it reads once, few, many or a size class.

>few|TRBV7-2
ASSLETILGGYT
>.|TRBV29-1
SVEGGNGYT
>.|TRBV11-3
ASSFGAGNTEAF
>.|TRBV5-4
ASSFGRGNTEAF
>.|TRBV18
ASSAGGSCEQY
>.|TRBV4-3
ASSLAFYRDNNEQF
>few|TRBV29-1
SVTTGIEQY
>few|TRBV5-1
ASSLLASTDTQY
>.|TRBV2
ASSELVVSGSEADTQY
>.|TRBV7-2
ASSPGDRRNTEAF
>.|TRBV19
ASGRGNEKLF
>.|TRBV6-5
ASSLQGAWNTEAF
>few|TRBV7-3
ASSTSSGRTDEQF
>.|TRBV29-1
SVVGDEQY
>.|TRBV7-2
ASSLSRTGVGNTSPLH
>.|TRBV28
ASSTGGTSGGAN
>.|TRBV7-9
ASSLSQTHNEQF
>.|TRBV28
ASRATPLSGQY
>.|TRBV5-4
ASSLAASASGGYT
>.|TRBV5-4
ASSSHSGQGVYEQF
>few|TRBV11-3
ASSQYSGQGTYEQY
>.|TRBV27
ASSFSILYGYT
>once|TRBV5-4
ASSPRGGQGPLTLH
>.|TRBV6-5
ASSYSGRVDEQF
>.|TRBV2
ASSDGLAGEVGTDTQY
>.|TRBV7-6
ASSLVGGQGNEQF
>.|TRBV11-2
ASSLDREAGLHNEQF
>few|TRBV7-2
ASSIYGGAADTQY
>.|TRBV7-2
ASSFGQGTDTQY
>.|TRBV13
ASSTGKARLI
>.|TRBV29-1
SVATPVADTQY
>.|TRBV15
ATSRGGGGSETQY
>.|TRBV28
ASSLSGGTGELF
>.|TRBV30
AWEHRGYT
>.|TRBV5-4
ASSLPGELYEQY
>.|TRBV15
ATSRDRAGLQY
>.|TRBV28
ASSSPGKEQPQH
>.|TRBV27
ASSLGTGRVGQY
>.|TRBV4-1
ASSQPPGLAGVIKF
>.|TRBV4-1
ASSQVQGVGNTIY
>.|TRBV7-2
ASRPPFGLAGGGGELF
>.|TRBV5-4
ASSQTSGRAYEQY
>few|TRBV7-6
ASSLAAGGLNTEAF
>few|TRBV30
ARGVRGLYEQY
>once|TRBV7-6
ASSLAGGNTEAF
>.|TRBV10-2
ASSEFRSGGRGGETQY
>once|TRBV5-4
ASSLRDYAGEQF
>.|TRBV28
ASRTGVIQPQH
>.|TRBV6-5
ASSYSNRGNTEAF